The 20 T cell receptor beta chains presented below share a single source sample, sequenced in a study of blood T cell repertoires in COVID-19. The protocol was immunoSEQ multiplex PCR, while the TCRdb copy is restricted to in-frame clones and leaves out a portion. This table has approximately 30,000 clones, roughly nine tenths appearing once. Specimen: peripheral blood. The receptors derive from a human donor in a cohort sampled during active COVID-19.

The CDR3 reads CASTLAGVGNNEQFF. CDR3 nucleotides: TGTGCCAGCACCCTGGCGGGTGTAGGGAACAATGAGCAGTTCTTC. V and J are TRBV7-9 and TRBJ2-1; D possibly corresponds to TRBD2 (5 bases). The germline gives CDR1 SEHNR, CDR2 FQNEAQ (reference sequence). The V and J ends lost 7 bases and 5 bases respectively, with 18 bases between them. The CDR3 is made up of 15 amino acids.

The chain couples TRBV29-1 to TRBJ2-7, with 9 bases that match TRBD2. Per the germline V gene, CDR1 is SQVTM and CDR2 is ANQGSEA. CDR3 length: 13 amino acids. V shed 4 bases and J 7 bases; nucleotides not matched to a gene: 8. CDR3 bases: TGCAGCGTTGCAGTGTCTGCGGGGGGGGAGCAGTACTTC. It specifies CSVAVSAGGEQYF.

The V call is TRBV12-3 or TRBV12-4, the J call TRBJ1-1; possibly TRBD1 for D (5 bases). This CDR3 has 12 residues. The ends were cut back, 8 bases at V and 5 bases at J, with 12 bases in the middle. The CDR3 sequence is CASRQGSTEAFF. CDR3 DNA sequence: TGTGCCAGCCGGCAGGGATCAACTGAAGCTTTCTTT.

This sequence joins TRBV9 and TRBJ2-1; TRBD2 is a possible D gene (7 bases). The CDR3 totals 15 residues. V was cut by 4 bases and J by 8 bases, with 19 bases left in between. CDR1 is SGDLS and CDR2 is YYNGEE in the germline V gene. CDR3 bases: TGTGCCAGCAGCCCCTCACCGGGGGGCGGCTATGAGCAGTTCTTC. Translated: CASSPSPGGGYEQFF.

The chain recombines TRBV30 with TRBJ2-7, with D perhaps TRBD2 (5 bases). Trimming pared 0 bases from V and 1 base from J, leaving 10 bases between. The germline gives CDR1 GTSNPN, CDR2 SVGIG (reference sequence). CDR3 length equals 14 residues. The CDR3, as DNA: TGTGCCTGGAGTGTATCGGGGTTTTCCTACGAGCAGTACTTC. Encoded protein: CAWSVSGFSYEQYF.

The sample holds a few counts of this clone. CDR3 coding DNA: TGTGCCAGCTCACCCGGACAGGGTGGTAGGGAGACCCAGTACTTC. This gives the protein CASSPGQGGRETQYF. V and J are TRBV18 and TRBJ2-5, with TRBD1 matching over 8 bases. The V and J ends lost 3 bases and 5 bases, in that order; junction bases with no gene match: 8. CDR1 KGHSH and CDR2 LQKENI come from the germline V gene. The CDR3 runs to 15 residues.

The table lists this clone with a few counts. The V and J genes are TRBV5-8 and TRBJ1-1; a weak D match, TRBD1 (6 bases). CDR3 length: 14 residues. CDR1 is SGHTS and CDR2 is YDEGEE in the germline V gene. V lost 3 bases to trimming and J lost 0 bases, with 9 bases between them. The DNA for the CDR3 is TGTGCCAGCAGCTCAGGGGTATTGAACACTGAAGCTTTCTTT. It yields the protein CASSSGVLNTEAFF.

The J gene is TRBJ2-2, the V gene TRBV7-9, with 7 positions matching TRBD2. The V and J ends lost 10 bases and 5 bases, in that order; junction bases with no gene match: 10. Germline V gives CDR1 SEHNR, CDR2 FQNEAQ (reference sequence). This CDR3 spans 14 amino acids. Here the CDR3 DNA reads TGTGCCACTTCACGCGGGGGTTTGACCGGGGAGCTGTTTTTT. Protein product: CATSRGGLTGELFF.

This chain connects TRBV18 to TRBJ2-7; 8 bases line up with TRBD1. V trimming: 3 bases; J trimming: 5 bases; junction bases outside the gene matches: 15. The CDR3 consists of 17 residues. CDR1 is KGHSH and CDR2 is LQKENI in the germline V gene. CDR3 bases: TGTGCCAGCTCACCGATACAAACAAGGGACAGGCCTCACGAGCAGTACTTC. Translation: CASSPIQTRDRPHEQYF.

The DNA for the CDR3 is TGCGCCAGCAAGCAGGCAGAGACTGAAGCTTTCTTT. Amino acids: CASKQAETEAFF. This chain joins TRBV10-2 and TRBJ1-1; the D is unclear. Deletions cut 7 bases from V and 5 bases from J, with 11 bases between. CDR1 is WSHSY, CDR2 SAAADI, per germline. This CDR3 has 12 amino acids.

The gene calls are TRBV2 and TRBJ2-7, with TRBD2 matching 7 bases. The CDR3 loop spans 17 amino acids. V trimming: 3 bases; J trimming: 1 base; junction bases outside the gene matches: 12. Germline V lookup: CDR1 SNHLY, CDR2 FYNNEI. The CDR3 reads CASSDLPAGELSYEQYF. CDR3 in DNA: TGTGCCAGCAGTGACCTCCCGGCGGGGGAACTATCCTACGAGCAGTACTTC.

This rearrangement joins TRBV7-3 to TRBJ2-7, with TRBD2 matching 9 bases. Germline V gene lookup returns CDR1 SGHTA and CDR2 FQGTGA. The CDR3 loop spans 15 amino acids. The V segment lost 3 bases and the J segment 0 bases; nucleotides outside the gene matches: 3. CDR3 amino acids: CASSFQAGGSYEQYF. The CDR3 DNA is TGTGCCAGCAGCTTCCAAGCGGGGGGCTCCTACGAGCAGTACTTC.

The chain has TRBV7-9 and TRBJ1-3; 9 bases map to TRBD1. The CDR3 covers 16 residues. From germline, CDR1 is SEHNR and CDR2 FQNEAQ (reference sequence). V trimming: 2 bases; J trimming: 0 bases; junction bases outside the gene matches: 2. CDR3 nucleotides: TGTGCCAGCAGCTTACGGGACAGGGCCTCTGGAAACACCATATATTTT. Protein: CASSLRDRASGNTIYF.

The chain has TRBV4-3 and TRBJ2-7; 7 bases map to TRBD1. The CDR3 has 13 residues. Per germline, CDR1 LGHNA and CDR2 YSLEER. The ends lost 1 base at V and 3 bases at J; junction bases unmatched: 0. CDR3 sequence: CASSQGTGYEQYF. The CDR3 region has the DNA TGCGCCAGCAGCCAAGGGACAGGCTACGAGCAGTACTTC.

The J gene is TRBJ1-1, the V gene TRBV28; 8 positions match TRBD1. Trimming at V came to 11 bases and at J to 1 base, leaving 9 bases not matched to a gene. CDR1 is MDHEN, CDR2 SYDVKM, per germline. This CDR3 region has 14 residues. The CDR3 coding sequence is TGTGCCGGACGGACAGGGAGTGCGAACACTGAAGCTTTCTTT. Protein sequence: CAGRTGSANTEAFF.

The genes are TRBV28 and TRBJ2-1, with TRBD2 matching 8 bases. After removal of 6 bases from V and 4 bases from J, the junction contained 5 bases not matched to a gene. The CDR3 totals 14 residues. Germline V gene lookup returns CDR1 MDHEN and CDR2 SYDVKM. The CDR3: CASRVGGAYNEQFF. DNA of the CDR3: TGTGCCAGCAGGGTCGGGGGGGCGTACAATGAGCAGTTCTTC. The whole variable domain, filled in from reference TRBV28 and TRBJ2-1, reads DVKVTQSSRYLVKRTGEKVFLECVQDMDHENMFWYRQDPGLGLRLIYFSYDVKMKEKGDIPEGYSVSREKKERFSLILESASTNQTSMYLCASRVGGAYNEQFFGPGTRLTVL.

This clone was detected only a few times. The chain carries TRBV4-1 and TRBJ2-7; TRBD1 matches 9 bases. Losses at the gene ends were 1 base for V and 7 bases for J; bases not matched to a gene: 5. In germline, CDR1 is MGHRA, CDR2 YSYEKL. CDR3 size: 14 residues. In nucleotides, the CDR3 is TGCGCCAGCAGCCAAGTACAGGGGGCGAGTGAGCAGTACTTC. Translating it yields CASSQVQGASEQYF.

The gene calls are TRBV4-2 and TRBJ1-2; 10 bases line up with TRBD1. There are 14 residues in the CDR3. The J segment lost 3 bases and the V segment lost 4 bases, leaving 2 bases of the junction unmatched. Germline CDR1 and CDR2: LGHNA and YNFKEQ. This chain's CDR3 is CASSRQGADYGYTF. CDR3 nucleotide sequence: TGTGCCAGCAGCCGACAGGGGGCAGACTATGGCTACACCTTC.

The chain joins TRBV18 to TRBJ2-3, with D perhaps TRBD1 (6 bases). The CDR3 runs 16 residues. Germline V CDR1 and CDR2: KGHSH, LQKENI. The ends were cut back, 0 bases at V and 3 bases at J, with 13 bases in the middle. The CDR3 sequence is CASSPPGRGVTDTQYF. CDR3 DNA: TGTGCCAGCTCACCACCGGGCAGGGGTGTAACAGATACGCAGTATTTT.

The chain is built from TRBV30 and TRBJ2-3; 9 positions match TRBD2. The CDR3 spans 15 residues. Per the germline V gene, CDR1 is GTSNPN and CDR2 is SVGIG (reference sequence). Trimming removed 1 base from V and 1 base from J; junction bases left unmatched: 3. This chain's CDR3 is CAWSEAGGGTDTQYF. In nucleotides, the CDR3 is TGTGCCTGGAGTGAGGCGGGGGGGGGCACAGATACGCAGTATTTT. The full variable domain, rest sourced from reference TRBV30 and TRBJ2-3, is SQTIHQWPATLVQPVGSPLSLECTVEGTSNPNLYWYRQAAGRGLQLLFYSVGIGQISSEVPQNLSASRPQDRQFILSSKKLLLSDSGFYLCAWSEAGGGTDTQYFGPGTRLTVL.